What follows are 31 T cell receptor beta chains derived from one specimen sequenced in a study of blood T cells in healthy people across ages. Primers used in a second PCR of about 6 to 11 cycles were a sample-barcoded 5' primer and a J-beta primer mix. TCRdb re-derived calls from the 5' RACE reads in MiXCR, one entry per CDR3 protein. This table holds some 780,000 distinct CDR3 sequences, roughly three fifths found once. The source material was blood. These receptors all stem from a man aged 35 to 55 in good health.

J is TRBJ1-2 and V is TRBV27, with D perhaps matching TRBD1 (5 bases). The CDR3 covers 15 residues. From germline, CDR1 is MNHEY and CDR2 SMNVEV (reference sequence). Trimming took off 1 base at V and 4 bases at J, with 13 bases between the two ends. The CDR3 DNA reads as TGTGCCAGCAGTTTATATGGAGACAGTCGCTATGGCTACACCTTC. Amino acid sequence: CASSLYGDSRYGYTF.

As DNA, the CDR3 is TGTGCCATCAGTGATAGCGGGGGGATTACAGATACGCAGTATTTT. Its translation is CAISDSGGITDTQYF. The chain employs TRBV10-3 and TRBJ2-3; 10 nucleotides agree with TRBD2. The junction had 3 bases not matched to a gene; V was cut back by 3 bases and J by 3 bases. Germline V gives CDR1 ENHRY, CDR2 SYGVKD. The length of the CDR3 is 15 residues.

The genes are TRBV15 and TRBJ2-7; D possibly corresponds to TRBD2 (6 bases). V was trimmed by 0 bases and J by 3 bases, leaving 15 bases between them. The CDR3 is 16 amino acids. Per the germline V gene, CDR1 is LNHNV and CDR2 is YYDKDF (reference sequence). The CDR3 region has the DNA TGTGCCACCAGCAGAGACCGACTAGGCGAATTCTACGAGCAGTACTTC. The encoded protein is CATSRDRLGEFYEQYF.

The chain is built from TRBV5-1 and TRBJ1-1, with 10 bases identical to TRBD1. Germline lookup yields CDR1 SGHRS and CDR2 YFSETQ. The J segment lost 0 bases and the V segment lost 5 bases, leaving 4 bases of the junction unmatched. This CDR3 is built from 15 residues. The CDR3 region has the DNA TGCGCCAGCAGGACAGGGGGCGATATGAACACTGAAGCTTTCTTT. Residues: CASRTGGDMNTEAFF.

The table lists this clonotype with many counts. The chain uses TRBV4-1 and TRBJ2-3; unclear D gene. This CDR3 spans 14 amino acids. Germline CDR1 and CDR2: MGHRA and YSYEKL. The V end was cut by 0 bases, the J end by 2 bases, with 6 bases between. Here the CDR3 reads CASSQDLITDTQYF. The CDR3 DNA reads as TGCGCCAGCAGCCAAGATCTCATCACAGATACGCAGTATTTT.

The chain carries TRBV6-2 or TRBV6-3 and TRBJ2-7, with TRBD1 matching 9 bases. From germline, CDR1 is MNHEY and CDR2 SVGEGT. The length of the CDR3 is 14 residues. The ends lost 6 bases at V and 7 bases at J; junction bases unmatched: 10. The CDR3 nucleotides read TGTGCCAGCAGGCCGGGACAGGGTTACAATGAGCAGTACTTC. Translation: CASRPGQGYNEQYF.

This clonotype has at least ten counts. CDR3 coding DNA: TGCAGCGTTGATGAGGGGACTAGCCACGAGCAGTACTTC. Its protein product is CSVDEGTSHEQYF. The chain has TRBV29-1 and TRBJ2-7; 9 positions match TRBD2. The CDR3 spans 13 residues. With V trimmed by 3 bases and J by 5 bases, 5 bases remained unmatched. In germline, CDR1 is SQVTM, CDR2 ANQGSEA.

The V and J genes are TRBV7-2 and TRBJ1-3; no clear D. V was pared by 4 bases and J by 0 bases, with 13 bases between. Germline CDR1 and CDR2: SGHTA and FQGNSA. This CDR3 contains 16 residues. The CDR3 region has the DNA TGTGCCAGCAGCTCCACACCGGCTAGCTCTGGAAACACCATATATTTT. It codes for CASSSTPASSGNTIYF.

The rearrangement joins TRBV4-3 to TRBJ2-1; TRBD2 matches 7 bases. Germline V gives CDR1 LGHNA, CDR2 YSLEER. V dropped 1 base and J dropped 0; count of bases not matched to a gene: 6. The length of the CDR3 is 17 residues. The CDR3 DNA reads TGCGCCAGCAGCCAAGGTCCGGGGGACTACTCCTACAATGAGCAGTTCTTC. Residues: CASSQGPGDYSYNEQFF.

Written as DNA, the CDR3 is TGCAGCGTTGATGTCGGTTACTTAGACGAGCAGTACTTC. It codes for CSVDVGYLDEQYF. The chain joins TRBV29-1 to TRBJ2-7; D unclear. CDR3 size: 13 residues. V was clipped by 3 bases and J by 5 bases, with 14 bases between them. Germline V lookup: CDR1 SQVTM, CDR2 ANQGSEA.

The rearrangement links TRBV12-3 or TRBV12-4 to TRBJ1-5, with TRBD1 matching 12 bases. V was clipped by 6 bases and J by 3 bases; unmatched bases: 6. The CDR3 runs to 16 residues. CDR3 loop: CASSQGQGAANQPQHF. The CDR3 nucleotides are TGTGCCAGCAGCCAGGGACAGGGGGCGGCCAATCAGCCCCAGCATTTT.

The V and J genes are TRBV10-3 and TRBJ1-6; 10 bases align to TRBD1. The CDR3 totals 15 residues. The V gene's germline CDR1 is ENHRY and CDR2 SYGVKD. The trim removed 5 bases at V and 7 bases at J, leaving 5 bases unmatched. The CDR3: CAISLDRGQNSPLHF. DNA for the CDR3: TGTGCCATCAGTCTTGACAGGGGGCAGAATTCACCCCTCCACTTT.

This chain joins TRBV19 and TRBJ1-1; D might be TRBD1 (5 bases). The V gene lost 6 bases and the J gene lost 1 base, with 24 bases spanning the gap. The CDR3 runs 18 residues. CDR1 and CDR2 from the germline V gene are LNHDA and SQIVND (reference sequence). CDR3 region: CASSVLGLVGVKNTEAFF. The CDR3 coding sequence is TGTGCCAGTAGCGTACTAGGGTTGGTAGGGGTTAAGAACACTGAAGCTTTCTTT.

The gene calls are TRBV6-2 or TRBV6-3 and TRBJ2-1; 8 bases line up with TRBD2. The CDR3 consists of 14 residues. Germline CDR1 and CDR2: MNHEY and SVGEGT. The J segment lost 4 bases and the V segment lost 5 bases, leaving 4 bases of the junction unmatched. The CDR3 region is CASSPGLEYNEQFF. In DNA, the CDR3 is TGTGCCAGCAGTCCGGGACTAGAGTACAATGAGCAGTTCTTC.

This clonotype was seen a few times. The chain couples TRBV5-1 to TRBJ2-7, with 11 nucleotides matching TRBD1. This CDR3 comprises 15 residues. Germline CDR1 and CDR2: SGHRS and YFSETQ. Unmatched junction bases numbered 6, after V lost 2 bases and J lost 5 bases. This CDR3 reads CASSFGQGAIDEQYF. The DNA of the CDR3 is TGCGCCAGCAGCTTCGGACAGGGGGCTATCGACGAGCAGTACTTC.

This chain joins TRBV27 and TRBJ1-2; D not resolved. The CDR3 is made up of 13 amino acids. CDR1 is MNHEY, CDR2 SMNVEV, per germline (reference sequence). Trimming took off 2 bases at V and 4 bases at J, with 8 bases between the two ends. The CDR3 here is CASSLSYSYGYTF. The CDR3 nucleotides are TGTGCCAGCAGTTTAAGCTACTCCTATGGCTACACCTTC.

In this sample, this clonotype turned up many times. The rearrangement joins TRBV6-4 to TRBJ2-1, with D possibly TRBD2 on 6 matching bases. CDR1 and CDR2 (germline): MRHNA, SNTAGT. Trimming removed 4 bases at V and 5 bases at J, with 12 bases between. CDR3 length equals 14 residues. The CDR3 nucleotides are TGTGCCAGCAGTGGACTGGGGGGTAACAATGAGCAGTTCTTC. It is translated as CASSGLGGNNEQFF.

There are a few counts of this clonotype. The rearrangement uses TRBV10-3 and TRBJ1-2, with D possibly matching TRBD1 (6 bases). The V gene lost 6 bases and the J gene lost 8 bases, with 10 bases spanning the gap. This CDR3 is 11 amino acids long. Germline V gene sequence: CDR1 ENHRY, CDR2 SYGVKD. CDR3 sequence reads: CAIRWGTGYTF. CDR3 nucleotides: TGTGCCATCAGGTGGGGGACAGGCTACACCTTC.

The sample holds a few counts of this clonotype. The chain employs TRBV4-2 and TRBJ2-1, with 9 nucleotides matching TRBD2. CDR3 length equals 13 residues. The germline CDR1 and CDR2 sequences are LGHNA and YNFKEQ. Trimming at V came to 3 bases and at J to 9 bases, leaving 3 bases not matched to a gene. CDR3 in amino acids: CASSQLTSGEQFF. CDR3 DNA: TGTGCCAGCAGCCAGTTGACTAGCGGTGAGCAGTTCTTC.

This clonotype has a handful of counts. DNA of the CDR3: TGTGCCAGCAGCCAAGGACTAGCGGGGACCTACAATGAGCAGTTCTTC. Protein sequence: CASSQGLAGTYNEQFF. The chain uses TRBV3-1 and TRBJ2-1; 11 positions match TRBD2. CDR1 is LGHDT and CDR2 is YNNKEL in the germline V gene (reference sequence). The CDR3 runs 16 residues. J lost 2 bases, V lost 1 base, and 1 base had no gene match.

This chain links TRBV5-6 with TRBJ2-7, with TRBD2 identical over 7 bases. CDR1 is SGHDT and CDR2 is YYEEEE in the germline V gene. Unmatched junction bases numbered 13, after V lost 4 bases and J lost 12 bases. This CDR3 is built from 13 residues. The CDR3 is CASSDTSVETRYF. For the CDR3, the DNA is TGTGCCAGCAGCGACACTAGCGTAGAGACCCGGTACTTC.

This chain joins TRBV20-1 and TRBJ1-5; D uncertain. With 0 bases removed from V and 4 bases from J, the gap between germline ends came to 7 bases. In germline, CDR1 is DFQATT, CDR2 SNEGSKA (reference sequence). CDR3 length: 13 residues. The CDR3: CSARDIRNQPQHF. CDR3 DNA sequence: TGCAGTGCTAGAGATATTCGGAATCAGCCCCAGCATTTT.

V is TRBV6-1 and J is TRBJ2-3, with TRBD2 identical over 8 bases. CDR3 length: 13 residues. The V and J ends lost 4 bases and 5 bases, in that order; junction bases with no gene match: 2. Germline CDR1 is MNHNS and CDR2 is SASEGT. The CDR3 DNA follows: TGTGCCAGCAGTGTCCTAGCGGGAGATACGCAGTATTTT. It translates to CASSVLAGDTQYF.

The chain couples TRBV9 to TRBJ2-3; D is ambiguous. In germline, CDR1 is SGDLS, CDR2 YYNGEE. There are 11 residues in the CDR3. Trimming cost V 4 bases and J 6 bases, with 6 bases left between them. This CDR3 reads CASSPHDTQYF. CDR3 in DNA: TGTGCCAGCAGCCCCCACGATACGCAGTATTTT.

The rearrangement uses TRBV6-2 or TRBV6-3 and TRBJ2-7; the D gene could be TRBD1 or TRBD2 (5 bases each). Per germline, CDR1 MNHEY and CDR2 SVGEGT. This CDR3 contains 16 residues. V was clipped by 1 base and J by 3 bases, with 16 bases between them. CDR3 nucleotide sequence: TGTGCCAGCAGTTACTTTGGTCGGGGCCGAAACTACGAGCAGTACTTC. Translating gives CASSYFGRGRNYEQYF.

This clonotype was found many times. CDR3 sequence: CASSLGRFQETQYF. The CDR3 nucleotides read TGTGCCAGCAGTTTAGGGCGGTTTCAAGAGACCCAGTACTTC. This chain links TRBV12-3 or TRBV12-4 with TRBJ2-5; D uncertain. V was clipped by 1 base and J by 2 bases, with 8 bases between them. This CDR3 is 14 amino acids long.

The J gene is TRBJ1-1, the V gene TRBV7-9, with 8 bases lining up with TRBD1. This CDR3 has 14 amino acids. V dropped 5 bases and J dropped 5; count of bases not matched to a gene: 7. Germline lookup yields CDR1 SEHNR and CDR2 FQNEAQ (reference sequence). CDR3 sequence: CASSVGQGLTEAFF. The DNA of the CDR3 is TGTGCCAGCAGCGTCGGACAGGGTTTGACTGAAGCTTTCTTT.

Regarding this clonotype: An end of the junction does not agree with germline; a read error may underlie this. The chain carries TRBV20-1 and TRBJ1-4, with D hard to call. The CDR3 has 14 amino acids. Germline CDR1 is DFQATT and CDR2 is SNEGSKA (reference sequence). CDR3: CSARAVGGKEKLFF. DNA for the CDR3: TGTAGTGCTAGGGCCGTCGGTGGGAAGGAAAAACTGTTTTTT.

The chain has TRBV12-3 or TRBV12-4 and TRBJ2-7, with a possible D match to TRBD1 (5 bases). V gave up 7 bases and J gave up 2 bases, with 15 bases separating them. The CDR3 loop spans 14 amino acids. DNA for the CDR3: TGTGCCAGCAAAATGCAGGACACGACCTACGAGCAGTACTTC. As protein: CASKMQDTTYEQYF.

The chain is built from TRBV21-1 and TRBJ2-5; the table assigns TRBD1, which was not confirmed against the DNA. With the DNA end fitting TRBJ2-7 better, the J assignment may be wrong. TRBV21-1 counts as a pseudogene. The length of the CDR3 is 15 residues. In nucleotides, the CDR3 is TGTGCCAGCAGCAGCAATTACAGGGAAGAGGGCGAGCAGTACTTC. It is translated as CASSSNYREEGEQYF.

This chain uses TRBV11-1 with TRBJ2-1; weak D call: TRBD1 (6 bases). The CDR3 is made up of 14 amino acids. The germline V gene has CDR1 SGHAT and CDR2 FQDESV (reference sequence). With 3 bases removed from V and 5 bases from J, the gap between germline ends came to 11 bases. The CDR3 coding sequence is TGTGCCAGCAGCTTTGCCAGGGGACACAATGAGCAGTTCTTC. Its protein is CASSFARGHNEQFF.